The 17 T cell receptor beta chains listed next were all sequenced from one sample in a study of T cells after posttransplantation cyclophosphamide. Control samples came 1 year after myeloablative marrow transplants with methotrexate plus calcineurin inhibitor. TCRdb keeps only in-frame clones here, not all; method: immunoSEQ multiplex PCR. The data show roughly 11,000 clones, with around 81% seen just once and 3% to 4% held by the top ten. Sequenced material: PBMCs, taken about 370 days after allogeneic stem cell transplant with calcineurin inhibitor and methotrexate. The receptor set was obtained from a young adult male patient who received an allogeneic stem cell transplant from an unrelated donor, was CMV-positive, and had acute GVHD only. Among the T cells, some may be from the graft donor.

The chain combines TRBV6-5 with TRBJ1-1, with 9 nucleotides matching TRBD1. Germline V gives CDR1 MNHEY, CDR2 SVGAGI. Losses at the gene ends were 7 bases for V and 5 bases for J; bases not matched to a gene: 11. This CDR3 is 15 amino acids long. The CDR3 is CASNSGGTGKTEAFF. The DNA for the CDR3 is TGTGCCAGCAACTCAGGGGGGACAGGGAAAACTGAAGCTTTCTTT.

This sequence joins TRBV13 and TRBJ2-2, with TRBD2 matching 7 bases. Trimming removed 2 bases from V and 1 base from J; junction bases left unmatched: 4. The CDR3 is 16 amino acids. CDR1 is PRHDT and CDR2 is FYEKMQ in the germline V gene (reference sequence). This chain's CDR3 is CASSLLRGRNTGELFF. The CDR3 DNA sequence: TGTGCCAGCAGCTTACTACGCGGGAGGAACACCGGGGAGCTGTTTTTT.

This chain connects TRBV6-5 to TRBJ2-7, with D tentatively TRBD1 (5 bases). Germline-derived CDR1 and CDR2 are MNHEY and SVGAGI. V lost 6 bases and J lost 0, with 15 bases in between. The CDR3 extends over 15 amino acids. The CDR3 sequence: CASSLQGWLSYEQYF. In nucleotides, the CDR3 is TGTGCCAGCAGCCTCCAGGGTTGGCTCTCCTACGAGCAGTACTTC.

The rearrangement uses TRBV6-1 and TRBJ1-3; D gene unclear. Trimming left V 3 bases short and J 0 bases short, with 9 bases between. This CDR3 is 15 amino acids long. Germline V gene lookup returns CDR1 MNHNS and CDR2 SASEGT. Here the CDR3 DNA reads TGTGCCAGCAGTGAGAGGGTTGTCTCTGGAAACACCATATATTTT. As protein: CASSERVVSGNTIYF.

The chain links TRBV30 to TRBJ2-4, with TRBD2 matching over 14 bases. Germline V gives CDR1 GTSNPN, CDR2 SVGIG (reference sequence). V lost 4 bases, J lost 7 bases, and 6 bases stayed unmatched. The length of the CDR3 is 15 residues. In DNA, the CDR3 is TGTGCCTGGACGGGACTAGCGGGAGTAGGTAACATTCAGTACTTC. Encoded protein: CAWTGLAGVGNIQYF.

The rearrangement links TRBV5-6 to TRBJ1-2, with D hard to call. CDR3 length equals 11 residues. Germline V lookup: CDR1 SGHDT, CDR2 YYEEEE. V dropped 2 bases and J dropped 5 bases, with 4 bases sitting between them. The CDR3: CASSLAYGYTF. In DNA, the CDR3 is TGTGCCAGCAGCTTAGCTTATGGCTACACCTTC.

The chain has TRBV16 and TRBJ1-2, with 8 nucleotides matching TRBD1. V was pared by 4 bases and J by 4 bases, with 8 bases of the junction left unmatched. The CDR3 has 15 amino acids. CDR1 is KGHSY, CDR2 FQNENV, per germline. This CDR3 is CASSPGTGHSYGYTF. DNA for the CDR3: TGTGCCAGCAGCCCCGGGACAGGACATTCCTATGGCTACACCTTC.

This clone was counted between two and nine times. The chain uses TRBV14 and TRBJ2-7; D remains ambiguous. The CDR3 spans 13 residues. The germline gives CDR1 SGHDN, CDR2 FVKESK. Trimming removed 4 bases at V and 1 base at J, with 8 bases between. The CDR3 region is CASSPHRSYEQYF. CDR3 nucleotide sequence: TGTGCCAGCAGCCCCCACCGGTCCTACGAGCAGTACTTC. Full variable domain (remainder filled in from reference TRBV14 and TRBJ2-7): EAGVTQFPSHSVIEKGQTVTLRCDPISGHDNLYWYRRVMGKEIKFLLHFVKESKQDESGMPNNRFLAERTGGTYSTLKVQPAELEDSGVYFCASSPHRSYEQYFGPGTRLTVT.

The V and J genes are TRBV18 and TRBJ1-1; 10 bases match TRBD1. With 3 bases clipped from V and 4 bases from J, the junction kept 8 bases outside the gene matches. The germline gives CDR1 KGHSH, CDR2 LQKENI. The length of the CDR3 is 16 residues. CDR3 DNA: TGTGCCAGCTCACCGCAGACAGGGGGCATGAGCACTGAAGCTTTCTTT. Encoded protein: CASSPQTGGMSTEAFF.

V is TRBV5-1 and J is TRBJ2-6; tentative D call: TRBD2 (5 bases). V was cut by 3 bases and J by 2 bases, with 12 bases left in between. Looked up from germline, CDR1 is SGHRS and CDR2 is YFSETQ. This CDR3 spans 16 amino acids. The CDR3 sequence is CASSSEGNTGANVLTF. CDR3 DNA: TGCGCCAGCAGCTCCGAGGGTAATACTGGGGCCAACGTCCTGACTTTC.

This clone was observed a few times. This chain connects TRBV2 to TRBJ2-5, with 7 nucleotides matching TRBD1. The CDR3 length is 15 residues. The V gene's germline CDR1 is SNHLY and CDR2 FYNNEI. Trimming took 7 bases from V and 5 from J; bases not matched to a gene: 13. The CDR3 DNA is TGTGCCAGCACTGAGGGGGCAGGGGCGTTGGAGACCCAGTACTTC. It encodes CASTEGAGALETQYF. Supplemented by reference TRBV2 and TRBJ2-5, the full variable domain reads EPEVTQTPSHQVTQMGQEVILRCVPISNHLYFYWYRQILGQKVEFLVSFYNNEISEKSEIFDDQFSVERPDGSNFTLKIRSTKLEDSAMYFCASTEGAGALETQYFGPGTRLLVL.

By its share, this clone is medium-sized (0.01 to 0.1%). The chain couples TRBV7-3 to TRBJ2-1, with D tentatively TRBD2 (6 bases). V dropped 5 bases and J dropped 5 bases, with 13 bases sitting between them. Germline V gene sequence: CDR1 SGHTA, CDR2 FQGTGA. The CDR3 length is 14 residues. The CDR3 DNA follows: TGTGCCAGCAGCACCTCTGCGGGACACAATGAGCAGTTCTTC. It yields the protein CASSTSAGHNEQFF.

The V and J genes are TRBV30 and TRBJ1-2; D is perhaps TRBD1 (6 bases). The CDR3 runs to 13 residues. V was cut by 2 bases and J by 4 bases, with 11 bases left in between. CDR1 and CDR2 (germline): GTSNPN, SVGIG (reference sequence). This CDR3 reads CAWSWGHIYGYTF. The CDR3 nucleotides are TGTGCCTGGAGTTGGGGACACATCTATGGCTACACCTTC.

This chain joins TRBV19 and TRBJ2-7, with TRBD1 matching 8 bases. The ends lost 7 bases at V and 5 bases at J; junction bases unmatched: 13. This CDR3 region has 15 residues. The germline gives CDR1 LNHDA, CDR2 SQIVND (reference sequence). The CDR3 region has the DNA TGTGCCAGTAAAAGGGGACAGGCCTCGAAGAACGAGCAGTACTTC. This encodes CASKRGQASKNEQYF.

This clone was recorded only once. V usage is TRBV2 and J usage is TRBJ1-1; no reliable D call. The V and J ends lost 6 bases and 6 bases respectively, with 11 bases between them. This CDR3 comprises 12 residues. Germline CDR1 SNHLY, CDR2 FYNNEI. The CDR3 DNA reads TGTGCCAGCAGCGCGGAGGGTCCTGAAGCTTTCTTT. This gives the protein CASSAEGPEAFF.

The V gene is TRBV7-3, the J gene TRBJ1-2; D remains ambiguous. Trimming took 5 bases from V and 0 from J, leaving 10 bases between them. The CDR3 has 14 residues. CDR1 and CDR2 (germline): SGHTA, FQGTGA. DNA of the CDR3: TGTGCCAGCAGCCTCGGGTCCGCTAACTATGGCTACACCTTC. This sequence encodes CASSLGSANYGYTF.

This clone was observed a single time. This chain uses TRBV5-1 with TRBJ2-1; D remains ambiguous. Germline CDR1 SGHRS, CDR2 YFSETQ. The V end lost 0 bases, the J end lost 3 bases, and 7 bases lay between the germline ends. The CDR3 runs to 14 residues. The CDR3 loop is CASSLGAVYNEQFF. The CDR3 nucleotides read TGCGCCAGCAGCTTGGGGGCCGTCTACAATGAGCAGTTCTTC.